What follows is one T cell receptor (beta chain) and its context. Its specificity is unknown. As originally analysed: Filtering of immunoSEQ junctional sequences could not match full-length read filtering. The protocol was immunoSEQ multiplex PCR, while the TCRdb copy is restricted to in-frame clones and leaves out a portion. That table supplies the V and J calls and clone size; D and trimming were determined from the DNA. Of nearly 2 million clones listed, about 95% are singletons. Terminally differentiated effector memory CD45RA+ cells were excluded by CCR7 positive selection of CD45RO-negative cells. CDR1 and CDR2 from the germline V gene are LNHDA and SQIVND (reference sequence). CDR3 size: 12 residues. V was pared by 7 bases and J by 0 bases, with 6 bases between. The data stem from a study of shared clonotypes between healthy human individuals. Looking at the study overall: Researchers assigned three CD4 naive, three CD4 memory, two CD8 naive and one CD8 memory plate to each donor.

The study, taken as a whole, reports: The study found lower generation probabilities in non-shared clonotypes than in those shared by all four donors.

The specimen sequenced was naive CD8+ T cells sorted from blood. The V and J genes are TRBV19 and TRBJ1-1; D unclear. This TCR was recovered from a man in his late teens or twenties in good health. CDR3 bases: TGTGCCAGTACCGCGCTGAACACTGAAGCTTTCTTT. This encodes CASTALNTEAFF.